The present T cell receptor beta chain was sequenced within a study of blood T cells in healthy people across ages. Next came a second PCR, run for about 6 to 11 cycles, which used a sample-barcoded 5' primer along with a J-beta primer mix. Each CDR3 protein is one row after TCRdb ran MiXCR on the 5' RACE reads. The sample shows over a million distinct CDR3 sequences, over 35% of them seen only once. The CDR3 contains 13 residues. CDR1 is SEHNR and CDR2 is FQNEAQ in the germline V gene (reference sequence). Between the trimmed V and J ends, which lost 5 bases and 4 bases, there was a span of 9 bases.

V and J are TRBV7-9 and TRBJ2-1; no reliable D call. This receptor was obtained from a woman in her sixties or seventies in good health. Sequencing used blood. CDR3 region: CASSMTGYNEQFF. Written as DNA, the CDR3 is TGTGCCAGCAGCATGACTGGGTACAATGAGCAGTTCTTC.